A single sample is the source of the 16 T cell receptor beta chains below, sequenced in a study of blood T cell repertoires in COVID-19. The protocol was immunoSEQ multiplex PCR, while the TCRdb copy is restricted to in-frame clones and leaves out a portion. In the table there are tens of thousands of clones, 89% of which are singletons. Sequenced sample: peripheral blood. The receptors shown here come from a man aged 60 to 69 with acute or convalescent COVID-19.

This chain joins TRBV6-6 and TRBJ2-7; 12 bases align to TRBD1. With V trimmed by 7 bases and J by 7 bases, 8 bases remained unmatched. The germline V gene encodes CDR1 MNHNY and CDR2 SVGAGI (reference sequence). The CDR3 consists of 14 residues. The CDR3 nucleotides read TGTGCCAGCATCCTGGGACAGGGGGCGCGGGAGCAGTACTTC. This gives the protein CASILGQGAREQYF.

The chain uses TRBV29-1 and TRBJ2-3; D perhaps matches TRBD2 (5 bases). The CDR3 length is 14 residues. Trimming stripped 4 bases from V and 2 bases from J, with 13 bases between. Germline values: CDR1 SQVTM, CDR2 ANQGSEA. The CDR3 DNA is TGCAGCGTTGGGAAATCGGGGATCACAGATACGCAGTATTTT. As protein: CSVGKSGITDTQYF.

J is TRBJ1-5 and V is TRBV27; 7 bases are a match to TRBD1. Germline lookup yields CDR1 MNHEY and CDR2 SMNVEV (reference sequence). The CDR3 is 16 amino acids. V was clipped by 5 bases and J by 4 bases; unmatched bases: 11. The CDR3 nucleotides are TGTGCCAGCAGTGAACAGGGGAAGATTAGGAATCAGCCCCAGCATTTT. Amino acids: CASSEQGKIRNQPQHF.

This clone was seen only once. The chain employs TRBV5-4 and TRBJ2-7; TRBD2 matches at 8 bases. After removal of 1 base from V and 0 bases from J, the junction contained 6 bases not matched to a gene. The CDR3 sequence is 16 residues long. Germline V CDR1 and CDR2: SGHNT, YYREEE (reference sequence). For the CDR3, the DNA is TGTGCCAGCAGCTTGCGGGGGGGCGGGAGCTCCTACGAGCAGTACTTC. Its translation is CASSLRGGGSSYEQYF. The full variable domain, rest sourced from reference TRBV5-4 and TRBJ2-7, is ETGVTQSPTHLIKTRGQQVTLRCSSQSGHNTVSWYQQALGQGPQFIFQYYREEENGRGNFPPRFSGLQFPNYSSELNVNALELDDSALYLCASSLRGGGSSYEQYFGPGTRLTVT.

J is TRBJ2-3 and V is TRBV9; TRBD2 agrees at 12 bases. The CDR3 sequence is 16 residues long. The V gene end was trimmed by 0 bases and the J gene end by 7 bases; junction bases not matched to a gene: 6. Germline V gives CDR1 SGDLS, CDR2 YYNGEE. The DNA of the CDR3 is TGTGCCAGCAGCGTAGGGCTAGCGGGGGGGCGAAATACGCAGTATTTT. Translation gives CASSVGLAGGRNTQYF.

This chain joins TRBV28 and TRBJ2-1; 8 positions agree with TRBD2. This CDR3 contains 15 residues. CDR1 is MDHEN, CDR2 SYDVKM, per germline. V dropped 5 bases and J dropped 6; count of bases not matched to a gene: 9. The CDR3 coding sequence is TGTGCCAGCAGTAATAGCGGGGTTAGTGGCAATGAGCAGTTCTTC. Its translation: CASSNSGVSGNEQFF.

This chain uses TRBV19 with TRBJ2-5, with 11 nucleotides matching TRBD2. The CDR3 length is 15 residues. Germline assignment: CDR1 LNHDA and CDR2 SQIVND (reference sequence). V shed 11 bases and J 4 bases; nucleotides not matched to a gene: 12. The CDR3 nucleotides are TGTGCCCAAAACCATCGTAGCGGGGGGGGAGAGACCCAGTACTTC. The encoded protein is CAQNHRSGGGETQYF.

The J gene is TRBJ2-1, the V gene TRBV11-1, with 7 bases fitting TRBD1. The CDR3 spans 15 residues. CDR1 is SGHAT and CDR2 is FQDESV in the germline V gene (reference sequence). V lost 1 base and J lost 5; bases outside the gene matches: 5. In DNA form, the CDR3 reads TGTGCCAGCAGCTTAGGTGACAGGGTCGACAATGAGCAGTTCTTC. It translates to CASSLGDRVDNEQFF. The full variable domain, in which reference TRBV11-1 and TRBJ2-1 provide the parts outside the CDR3, is EAEVAQSPRYKITEKSQAVAFWCDPISGHATLYWYRQILGQGPELLVQFQDESVVDDSQLPKDRFSAERLKGVDSTLKIQPAELGDSAMYLCASSLGDRVDNEQFFGPGTRLTVL.

The rearrangement joins TRBV5-1 to TRBJ1-1; D gene unclear. This CDR3 is built from 14 residues. CDR1 SGHRS and CDR2 YFSETQ come from the germline V gene. Deletions cut 0 bases from V and 1 base from J, with 7 bases between. The CDR3 is CASSLEAANTEAFF. CDR3 sequence (DNA): TGCGCCAGCAGCTTGGAGGCGGCGAACACTGAAGCTTTCTTT.

CDR3: CASSAQTGVSGNTIYF. In nucleotides, the CDR3 is TGTGCCAGCAGTGCCCAGACAGGGGTGTCTGGAAACACCATATATTTT. This sequence joins TRBV2 and TRBJ1-3, with 8 bases identical to TRBD1. The CDR3 loop spans 16 amino acids. The J segment lost 1 base and the V segment lost 4 bases, leaving 6 bases of the junction unmatched. Germline V gene lookup returns CDR1 SNHLY and CDR2 FYNNEI.

The chain carries TRBV5-6 and TRBJ1-1; a weak D match, TRBD1 (6 bases). Per germline, CDR1 SGHDT and CDR2 YYEEEE. The length of the CDR3 is 14 residues. Trimming took 4 bases from V and 1 from J, leaving 11 bases between them. CDR3 sequence reads: CASSPQTGNTEAFF. DNA of the CDR3: TGTGCCAGCAGCCCTCAGACAGGGAACACTGAAGCTTTCTTT.

The chain joins TRBV7-2 to TRBJ2-7, with 8 positions matching TRBD2. Trimming removed 3 bases from V and 2 bases from J; junction bases left unmatched: 6. Germline V lookup: CDR1 SGHTA, CDR2 FQGNSA. The CDR3 is 15 amino acids. The CDR3 nucleotides are TGTGCCAGCAGCTTCGAGCGGGGGAGTACCTACGAGCAGTACTTC. As protein: CASSFERGSTYEQYF.

V is TRBV27 and J is TRBJ1-1, with 7 bases aligning to TRBD1. The CDR3 sequence is 13 residues long. The trim removed 6 bases at V and 5 bases at J, leaving 6 bases unmatched. Germline V lookup: CDR1 MNHEY, CDR2 SMNVEV (reference sequence). CDR3 nucleotides: TGTGCCAGCAGCATAGGGGGCATGACTGAAGCTTTCTTT. Its translation is CASSIGGMTEAFF.

In this sample, this clone turned up once. The chain has TRBV29-1 and TRBJ1-1; D is uncertain. V was clipped by 4 bases and J by 1 base, with 10 bases between them. This CDR3 has 13 residues. In germline, CDR1 is SQVTM, CDR2 ANQGSEA. Written as DNA, the CDR3 is TGCAGCGTTGGAAGGGCGGGGAACACTGAAGCTTTCTTT. Residues: CSVGRAGNTEAFF.

Details on this clone: Mismatch with germline at one junction end may stem from a read error. J is TRBJ2-1 and V is TRBV7-7, with 8 bases matching TRBD1. Germline CDR1 is SSHAT and CDR2 is FNYEAQ (reference sequence). CDR3 size: 19 residues. This CDR3 is CASSLGTGVRLDTYNEQFF. CDR3 DNA sequence: TGTGCTAGCAGCCTCGGGACAGGCGTCAGGTTAGACACCTACAATGAGCAGTTCTTC.

The V gene is TRBV9, the J gene TRBJ1-1; 11 bases map to TRBD1. Unmatched junction bases numbered 11, after V lost 3 bases and J lost 7 bases. Germline V lookup: CDR1 SGDLS, CDR2 YYNGEE. This CDR3 region has 16 residues. CDR3 sequence (DNA): TGTGCCAGCAGCGGTTCCGGGACAGGGGGGGAACATGAAGCTTTCTTT. Encoded protein: CASSGSGTGGEHEAFF. Based on the CDR3 plus reference TRBV9 and TRBJ1-1, the full variable domain is DSGVTQTPKHLITATGQRVTLRCSPRSGDLSVYWYQQSLDQGLQFLIQYYNGEERAKGNILERFSAQQFPDLHSELNLSSLELGDSALYFCASSGSGTGGEHEAFFGQGTRLTVV.